This T cell receptor (beta chain) was found in a study of tumor-infiltrating lymphocytes in primary liver carcinoma. The CDR3 has 15 residues. Germline CDR1 is SGHKS and CDR2 is YYEKEE (reference sequence). For this clonotype: Antigen specificity is unknown. A much more abundant neighbour one base away suggests this may be a read error.

The study, taken as a whole, reports: The overlap of tumor-adjacent and tumor-blood pairs was smaller than that of tumor region pairs.

With around 500 ng total RNA as template and a constant-region primer, TCR beta cDNA was made. The TCR beta library was amplified through three nested multiplex PCR rounds in a modified ARM-PCR procedure. It was with TRBV1-TRBV30 forward primers and a C-beta reverse primer that the first two PCR rounds were run, at around 11 cycles each. TCRdb reprocessed the multiplex PCR reads via MiXCR and lists one record per CDR3 protein. The sample consists of 250,000 to 400,000 distinct CDR3 sequences, 50% to 70% of them appearing once. They got blood RNA out of unsorted whole blood and also pulled out germline DNA.

This receptor was identified in a middle-aged man with primary liver carcinoma and hepatitis B virus infection. J is TRBJ2-1 and V is TRBV5-5, with 9 bases matching TRBD1. The sequencing input was peripheral blood. The CDR3 bases are TGTGCCAACAGCTCCTACAGGGGGCAGAGCGATGAGCAGTTCTTC. Translated, it gives CANSSYRGQSDEQFF.